This T cell receptor (beta chain) was obtained from a study of T cell clonality in common variable immunodeficiency. Clones were sequenced by immunoSEQ multiplex PCR, and TCRdb holds only the in-frame ones, with some missing. This sample comprises over 40,000 clones, none seen once only. The CDR3 is 12 residues long. The germline gives CDR1 DFQATT, CDR2 SNEGSKA (reference sequence). Most patients and controls had Caucasian heritage. This clone was picked up many times. The read ends 3 residues early relative to the CDR3; the germline J gene fills the gap. Material for sequencing was peripheral blood mononuclear cells. This sequence joins TRBV20-1 and TRBJ2-1; TRBD1 is a possible D gene (6 bases). The TCR originated in a person aged 18-70 years in good health. CDR3 bases read: TGCAGCCTGAGGGGGTTGGCCAATGAG. It translates to CSLRGLANE. The full CDR3 sequence reads CSLRGLANEQFF.